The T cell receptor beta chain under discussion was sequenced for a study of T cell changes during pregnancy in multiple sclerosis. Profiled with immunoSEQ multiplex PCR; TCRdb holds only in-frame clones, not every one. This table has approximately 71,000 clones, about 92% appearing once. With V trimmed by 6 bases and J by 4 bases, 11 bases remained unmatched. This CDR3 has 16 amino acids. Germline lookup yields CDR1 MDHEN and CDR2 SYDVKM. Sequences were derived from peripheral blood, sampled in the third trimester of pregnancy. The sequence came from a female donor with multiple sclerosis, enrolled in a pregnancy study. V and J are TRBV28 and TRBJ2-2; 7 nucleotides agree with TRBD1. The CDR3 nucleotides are TGTGCCAGCAGGCTTTCCGGGACAGCTGCCACCGGGGAGCTGTTTTTT. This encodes CASRLSGTAATGELFF.